Each of the 14 T cell receptor beta chains below was sequenced from the same sample in a study of cytomegalovirus exposure and HLA in healthy donors. PCR employed 60 Vbeta and 13 Jbeta primers. The repertoire was sequenced with immunoSEQ multiplex PCR; TCRdb's copy has only in-frame clones and lacks some. This sample has about 140,000 clones, with more than 70% found just once. Sequencing input: PBMCs. These receptors were taken from a male donor in good health and CMV-seropositive.

The CDR3 DNA reads as TGCAGCGGGCTCGTGGAGATGAACACTGAAGCTTTCTTT. As protein: CSGLVEMNTEAFF. V gene TRBV29-1 combines with J gene TRBJ1-1; no definite D call. The length of the CDR3 is 13 residues. Looked up from germline, CDR1 is SQVTM and CDR2 is ANQGSEA. The V end was cut by 7 bases, the J end by 0 bases, with 12 bases between.

This sequence joins TRBV19 and TRBJ2-7, with TRBD1 matching over 9 bases. The V gene end was trimmed by 6 bases and the J gene end by 2 bases; junction bases not matched to a gene: 5. CDR3 length: 14 amino acids. In germline, CDR1 is LNHDA, CDR2 SQIVND (reference sequence). The CDR3 region is CASSMDRGAYEQYF. CDR3 bases: TGTGCCAGTAGCATGGACAGGGGTGCCTACGAGCAGTACTTC.

V and J are TRBV15 and TRBJ2-3, with a tentative D call TRBD1 (6 bases). The CDR3 is 21 residues long. Germline CDR1 and CDR2: LNHNV and YYDKDF (reference sequence). V lost 0 bases and J lost 6, with 31 bases in between. The CDR3 DNA reads as TGTGCCACCAGCAGAGATTACGGGGACACCGCAATGGGGATGAGTTCGGATACGCAGTATTTT. Translation: CATSRDYGDTAMGMSSDTQYF.

This clone was observed once. The V call is TRBV4-1, the J call TRBJ1-5; the D gene is possibly TRBD1 (6 bases). The CDR3 length is 18 residues. Germline V gene sequence: CDR1 MGHRA, CDR2 YSYEKL. The ends were cut back, 2 bases at V and 2 bases at J, with 19 bases in the middle. The CDR3 here is CASSQLFRPRGGNQPQHF. The CDR3 region has the DNA TGCGCCAGCAGCCAACTATTTAGACCCAGGGGCGGCAATCAGCCCCAGCATTTT.

J is TRBJ2-5 and V is TRBV2, with 7 nucleotides matching TRBD2. The CDR3 consists of 16 residues. The V segment lost 5 bases and the J segment 5 bases; nucleotides outside the gene matches: 14. The germline CDR1 and CDR2 sequences are SNHLY and FYNNEI. Here the CDR3 DNA reads TGTGCCAGCAGTCGAACCGGGACTACCCCAGGGGAGACCCAGTACTTC. It specifies CASSRTGTTPGETQYF.

In regard to this clone: A read error may produce the germline difference seen at one junction end. The chain recombines TRBV7-9 with TRBJ2-7; 10 bases align to TRBD2. CDR3 size: 19 residues. Germline CDR1 and CDR2: SEHNR and FQNEAQ (reference sequence). The CDR3 loop is CSSSFRPRRAGGATYEQYF. In DNA form, the CDR3 reads TGTTCCAGCAGCTTCAGGCCGAGGAGAGCGGGAGGGGCCACCTACGAGCAGTACTTC.

J is TRBJ1-6 and V is TRBV18; D is possibly TRBD1 (5 bases). The CDR3 has 16 residues. Trimming left V 2 bases short and J 7 bases short, with 15 bases between. Germline CDR1 KGHSH, CDR2 LQKENI. The CDR3 DNA reads as TGTGCCAGCTCACCATTTAGCAGGGAGGGGAATTCACCCCTCCACTTT. It is translated as CASSPFSREGNSPLHF.

This clone was seen a few times. The chain joins TRBV28 to TRBJ2-1; 8 bases agree with TRBD2. Germline CDR1 MDHEN, CDR2 SYDVKM. V lost 5 bases, J lost 15 bases, and 6 bases stayed unmatched. The CDR3 extends over 11 amino acids. Here the CDR3 DNA reads TGTGCCAGCAGTCCAAAGCGGGAGAGGTTCTTC. This encodes CASSPKRERFF.

The chain has TRBV5-1 and TRBJ1-5; the D is unclear. Per the germline V gene, CDR1 is SGHRS and CDR2 is YFSETQ. There are 15 residues in the CDR3. The germline V and J ends were trimmed by 1 base and 1 base, with 9 bases remaining between them. As DNA, the CDR3 is TGCGCCAGCAGCTTGAACGGCAGGAGCAATCAGCCCCAGCATTTT. Protein: CASSLNGRSNQPQHF.

The chain combines TRBV2 with TRBJ2-1; 12 bases match TRBD2. The CDR3 covers 17 residues. V lost 4 bases to trimming and J lost 2 bases; unmatched junction nucleotides: 6. Germline V CDR1 and CDR2: SNHLY, FYNNEI. The CDR3 loop reads CASSVASGGAAYNEQFF. The CDR3 nucleotides read TGTGCCAGCAGTGTGGCTAGCGGGGGGGCCGCCTACAATGAGCAGTTCTTC.

The rearrangement uses TRBV5-4 and TRBJ2-5, with TRBD1 matching over 8 bases. Germline V gene sequence: CDR1 SGHNT, CDR2 YYREEE (reference sequence). The trim removed 2 bases at V and 5 bases at J, leaving 5 bases unmatched. This CDR3 has 14 amino acids. CDR3 in amino acids: CASSLPGGWETQYF. CDR3 coding DNA: TGTGCCAGCAGCTTACCAGGGGGCTGGGAGACCCAGTACTTC.

The chain links TRBV19 to TRBJ1-1, with D possibly TRBD1 on 5 matching bases. The CDR3 runs 15 residues. The V end lost 1 base, the J end lost 11 bases, and 20 bases lay between the germline ends. The germline gives CDR1 LNHDA, CDR2 SQIVND (reference sequence). DNA of the CDR3: TGTGCCAGTAGTATAGCTCAGGGTGCTCCTAGTGATGCTTTCTTT. This sequence encodes CASSIAQGAPSDAFF.

V and J are TRBV5-1 and TRBJ2-1, with 11 nucleotides matching TRBD2. In germline, CDR1 is SGHRS, CDR2 YFSETQ. With V trimmed by 6 bases and J by 9 bases, 5 bases remained unmatched. There are 13 residues in the CDR3. The CDR3 sequence is CASIAGGRGEQFF. CDR3 bases: TGCGCCAGCATAGCGGGAGGGCGCGGTGAGCAGTTCTTC.

The CDR3 spells CASSIVGGRRDEKLFF. The CDR3 DNA follows: TGTGCCAGTAGTATAGTGGGGGGGCGCAGGGATGAAAAACTGTTTTTT. The chain employs TRBV19 and TRBJ1-4; weak D call: TRBD1 (6 bases). Trimming took 1 base from V and 6 from J, leaving 15 bases between them. Germline-derived CDR1 and CDR2 are LNHDA and SQIVND (reference sequence). CDR3 length: 16 residues.